This passage covers 20 T cell receptor beta chains from one sample sequenced in a study of response to subunit inactivated influenza vaccine. TCRdb reanalysed the RT-PCR reads using MiXCR and keeps one entry per CDR3 protein. Among approximately 310,000 distinct CDR3 sequences listed, less than 25% were seen once. Sequenced here: PBMCs from blood, sampled about 19 months after vaccination. The receptors were gathered from a man between 50 and 75 years old who received an inactivated influenza vaccine.

The V gene is TRBV12-3 or TRBV12-4, the J gene TRBJ2-2; TRBD1 agrees at 12 bases. J gave up 6 bases and V 6 bases, and 5 bases lay outside the gene matches. The CDR3 contains 15 residues. CDR3 sequence (DNA): TGTGCCAGCAGCCATCGGGACAGGGGGCCCGGGGAGCTGTTTTTT. Translating gives CASSHRDRGPGELFF.

The sample holds a few counts of this clonotype. CDR3 loop: CASSSRQAGSPLHF. The CDR3, as DNA: TGTGCCAGCAGCTCCCGACAGGCAGGTTCACCCCTCCACTTT. The chain is built from TRBV3-1 and TRBJ1-6, with D tentatively TRBD1 (6 bases). Germline V gene lookup returns CDR1 LGHDT and CDR2 YNNKEL (reference sequence). CDR3 size: 14 residues. V was shortened by 5 bases and J by 9 bases, with 14 bases between the two germline ends.

The chain carries TRBV5-1 and TRBJ1-2, with D possibly being TRBD1 (6 bases). The CDR3 is 15 amino acids. V lost 2 bases and J lost 8, with 19 bases in between. CDR1 is SGHRS, CDR2 YFSETQ, per germline. The CDR3 coding sequence is TGCGCCAGCAGCTTACATCCGGTCCGAGGGGGAGGCTACACCTTC. Residues: CASSLHPVRGGGYTF.

The chain is built from TRBV4-2 and TRBJ2-1; D is ambiguous. V was shortened by 3 bases and J by 0 bases, with 12 bases between the two germline ends. The CDR3 spans 16 residues. Per the germline V gene, CDR1 is LGHNA and CDR2 is YNFKEQ. The CDR3 is CASSQLSIFSYNEQFF. CDR3 sequence (DNA): TGTGCCAGCAGCCAGCTTAGCATTTTCTCCTACAATGAGCAGTTCTTC.

This chain uses TRBV24-1 with TRBJ2-3; D gene ambiguous. Trimming shortened V by 4 bases and J by 6 bases, and 10 bases separated the two germline ends. From germline, CDR1 is KGHDR and CDR2 SFDVKD. CDR3 size: 13 residues. CDR3 region: CATSDPPSDTQYF. The CDR3 DNA follows: TGTGCCACCAGTGACCCACCTTCCGATACGCAGTATTTT.

The CDR3 spells CASSLGSGIGELFF. In DNA, the CDR3 is TGCGCCAGCAGCTTGGGATCGGGAATCGGGGAGCTGTTTTTT. The gene calls are TRBV5-1 and TRBJ2-2; tentatively, D is TRBD2 (5 bases). From germline, CDR1 is SGHRS and CDR2 YFSETQ. Between the trimmed V and J ends, which lost 0 bases and 7 bases, there was a span of 10 bases. CDR3 size: 14 residues.

The chain links TRBV28 to TRBJ2-7; tentative D call: TRBD1 (6 bases). The germline gives CDR1 MDHEN, CDR2 SYDVKM. V gave up 7 bases and J gave up 9 bases, with 19 bases separating them. The CDR3 extends over 13 amino acids. Here the CDR3 DNA reads TGTGCCAGCACCCTCTCGGCATTCAGGGGGCAGTACTTC. It translates to CASTLSAFRGQYF.

In DNA, the CDR3 is TGTGCCAGCAGCAGGGTTCGGACAGCTATGAAGGGGACTGAAGCTTTCTTT. Protein sequence: CASSRVRTAMKGTEAFF. This chain links TRBV11-2 with TRBJ1-1; possibly TRBD1 for D (6 bases). Germline V CDR1 and CDR2: SGHAT, FQNNGV. V lost 5 bases and J lost 5, with 24 bases in between. The CDR3 covers 17 residues.

V and J are TRBV5-4 and TRBJ2-5, with 9 bases identical to TRBD1. Germline V gives CDR1 SGHNT, CDR2 YYREEE (reference sequence). V was clipped by 3 bases and J by 4 bases; unmatched bases: 13. CDR3 length equals 17 residues. The CDR3 bases are TGTGCCAGCAGCTCTTATCGCGGGACAGGGATAGGAGAGACCCAGTACTTC. This codes for CASSSYRGTGIGETQYF.

The gene calls are TRBV6-1 and TRBJ2-3; D possibly corresponds to TRBD1 (6 bases). V lost 9 bases, J lost 0 bases, and 16 bases lay in between. Germline V gene data show CDR1 as MNHNS and CDR2 as SASEGT. The CDR3 has 15 amino acids. The CDR3, as DNA: TGTGCCAGTTACGAAACAGGGCCTAGCACAGATACGCAGTATTTT. The encoded protein is CASYETGPSTDTQYF.

This clonotype was detected many times. The chain combines TRBV11-2 with TRBJ2-7; a possible D gene is TRBD2 (6 bases). CDR3 length: 12 residues. With 5 bases removed from V and 3 bases from J, the gap between germline ends came to 8 bases. The germline gives CDR1 SGHAT, CDR2 FQNNGV. Here the CDR3 reads CASSGGNYEQYF. In DNA form, the CDR3 reads TGTGCCAGCAGCGGAGGGAACTACGAGCAGTACTTC.

About this clonotype: A much larger clone is a single base away; this may be a read error. J is TRBJ1-6 and V is TRBV10-3, with D unresolved. The germline V gene has CDR1 ENHRY and CDR2 SYGVKD. The CDR3 sequence is 13 residues long. This CDR3 reads CTISEVEGEALHF. Here the CDR3 DNA reads TGTACCATCAGTGAAGTTGAGGGAGAGGCCCTCCACTTT.

This clonotype was recorded many times. The chain carries TRBV7-2 and TRBJ1-5; the D is unclear. This CDR3 contains 13 residues. Germline V gene lookup returns CDR1 SGHTA and CDR2 FQGNSA. The ends were cut back, 5 bases at V and 4 bases at J, with 9 bases in the middle. The CDR3, as DNA: TGTGCCAGCAGCACAGACATTAATCAGCCCCAGCATTTT. This translates into CASSTDINQPQHF.

The CDR3 loop reads CASSLDRGLYEQYF. The DNA for the CDR3 is TGCGCCAGCAGCTTGGACAGGGGGCTATACGAGCAGTACTTC. V and J are TRBV5-1 and TRBJ2-7; TRBD1 matches 9 bases. The germline V gene encodes CDR1 SGHRS and CDR2 YFSETQ. The V segment lost 0 bases and the J segment 4 bases; nucleotides outside the gene matches: 2. The CDR3 sequence is 14 residues long.

This sequence joins TRBV24-1 and TRBJ1-1; TRBD1 agrees at 8 bases. The CDR3 is 13 residues long. Germline-derived CDR1 and CDR2 are KGHDR and SFDVKD. V gave up 5 bases and J gave up 5 bases; unmatched junction bases: 3. CDR3 amino acids: CATSVGQGTEAFF. DNA of the CDR3: TGTGCCACCAGTGTCGGACAGGGAACTGAAGCTTTCTTT.

The chain employs TRBV14 and TRBJ2-3, with TRBD2 identical over 8 bases. Germline values: CDR1 SGHDN, CDR2 FVKESK. The V and J ends lost 5 bases and 2 bases, in that order; junction bases with no gene match: 6. The CDR3 is 15 amino acids. The CDR3 nucleotides read TGTGCCAGCAGCTCCACTAGCGGACCCACAGATACGCAGTATTTT. This sequence encodes CASSSTSGPTDTQYF.

V and J are TRBV10-2 and TRBJ2-7, with 12 positions matching TRBD1. The CDR3 extends over 16 amino acids. Trimming cost V 4 bases and J 4 bases; bases outside gene matches: 8. Germline CDR1 is WSHSY and CDR2 is SAAADI. CDR3 protein: CASSGAGTGGLYEQYF. The DNA for the CDR3 is TGCGCCAGCAGTGGAGCCGGGACAGGGGGCTTGTACGAGCAGTACTTC.

The chain is built from TRBV4-1 and TRBJ2-7, with 12 bases fitting TRBD2. With V trimmed by 5 bases and J by 4 bases, 9 bases remained unmatched. In germline, CDR1 is MGHRA, CDR2 YSYEKL. This CDR3 has 16 residues. Here the CDR3 DNA reads TGCGCCAGCAGCTTCCGAGTGACTAGCGGGGGTTACGAGCAGTACTTC. Residues: CASSFRVTSGGYEQYF.

This clonotype was seen many times. CDR3 residues: CASSLAGDRNQPQHF. In DNA form, the CDR3 reads TGTGCCAGCAGCTTAGCTGGGGATCGCAATCAGCCCCAGCATTTT. The V and J genes are TRBV7-2 and TRBJ1-5; D gene unclear. The CDR3 has 15 residues. CDR1 SGHTA and CDR2 FQGNSA come from the germline V gene. The V gene lost 0 bases and the J gene lost 2 bases, with 8 bases spanning the gap.

The V gene is TRBV6-1, the J gene TRBJ2-4; D is unclear. Trimming cost V 8 bases and J 3 bases, with 8 bases left between them. CDR1 MNHNS and CDR2 SASEGT come from the germline V gene. This CDR3 contains 12 residues. The CDR3, as DNA: TGTGCCAGCTCTGAAATCAAAAACATTCAGTACTTC. It translates to CASSEIKNIQYF.